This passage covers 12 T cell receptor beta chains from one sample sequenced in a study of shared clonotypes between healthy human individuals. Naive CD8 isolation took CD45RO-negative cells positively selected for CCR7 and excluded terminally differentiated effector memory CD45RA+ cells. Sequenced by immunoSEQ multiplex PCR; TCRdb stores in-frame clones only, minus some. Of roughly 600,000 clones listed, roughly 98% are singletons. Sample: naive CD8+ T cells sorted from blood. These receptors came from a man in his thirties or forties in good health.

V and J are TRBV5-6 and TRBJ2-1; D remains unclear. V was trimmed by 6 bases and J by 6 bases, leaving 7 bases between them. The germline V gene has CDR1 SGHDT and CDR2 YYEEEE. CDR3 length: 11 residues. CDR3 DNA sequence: TGTGCCAGCACCACAGCCAATGAGCAGTTCTTC. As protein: CASTTANEQFF. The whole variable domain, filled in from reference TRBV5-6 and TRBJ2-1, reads DAGVTQSPTHLIKTRGQQVTLRCSPKSGHDTVSWYQQALGQGPQFIFQYYEEEERQRGNFPDRFSGHQFPNYSSELNVNALLLGDSALYLCASTTANEQFFGPGTRLTVL.

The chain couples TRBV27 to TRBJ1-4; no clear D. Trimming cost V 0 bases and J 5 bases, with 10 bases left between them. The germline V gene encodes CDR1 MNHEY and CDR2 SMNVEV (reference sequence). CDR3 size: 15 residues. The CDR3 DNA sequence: TGTGCCAGCAGTTTATCTATCGGGATCAATGAAAAACTGTTTTTT. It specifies CASSLSIGINEKLFF.

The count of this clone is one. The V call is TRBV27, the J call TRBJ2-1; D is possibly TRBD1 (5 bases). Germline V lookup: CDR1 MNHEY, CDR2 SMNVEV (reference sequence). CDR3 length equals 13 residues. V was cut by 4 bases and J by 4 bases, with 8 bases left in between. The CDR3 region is CASSSQDYNEQFF. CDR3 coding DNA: TGTGCCAGCAGTTCACAGGATTACAATGAGCAGTTCTTC.

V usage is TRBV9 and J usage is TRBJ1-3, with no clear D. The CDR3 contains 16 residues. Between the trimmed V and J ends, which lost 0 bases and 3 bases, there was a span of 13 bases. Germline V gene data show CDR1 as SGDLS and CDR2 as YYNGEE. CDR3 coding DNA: TGTGCCAGCAGCGTAGCCCCCATAGAAAATGGAAACACCATATATTTT. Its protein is CASSVAPIENGNTIYF.

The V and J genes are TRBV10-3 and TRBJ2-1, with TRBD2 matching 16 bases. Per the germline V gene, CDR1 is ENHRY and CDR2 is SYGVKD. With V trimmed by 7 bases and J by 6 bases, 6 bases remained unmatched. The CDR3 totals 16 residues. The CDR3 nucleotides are TGTGCCATCACCACCGGGACTAGCGGGAGGGGCAATGAGCAGTTCTTC. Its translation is CAITTGTSGRGNEQFF.

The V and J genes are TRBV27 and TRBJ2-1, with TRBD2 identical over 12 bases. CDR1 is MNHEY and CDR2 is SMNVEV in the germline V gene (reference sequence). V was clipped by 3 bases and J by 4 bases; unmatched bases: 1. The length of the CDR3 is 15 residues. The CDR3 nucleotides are TGTGCCAGCAGTTTTCTAGCGGGAGGGTACAATGAGCAGTTCTTC. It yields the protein CASSFLAGGYNEQFF.

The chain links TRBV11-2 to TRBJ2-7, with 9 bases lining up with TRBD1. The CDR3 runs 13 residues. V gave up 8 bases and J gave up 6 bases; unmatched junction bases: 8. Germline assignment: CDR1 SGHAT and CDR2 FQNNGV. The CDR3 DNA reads TGTGCCAGCCTAAGGACAGGGGACGCCGAGCAGTACTTC. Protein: CASLRTGDAEQYF.

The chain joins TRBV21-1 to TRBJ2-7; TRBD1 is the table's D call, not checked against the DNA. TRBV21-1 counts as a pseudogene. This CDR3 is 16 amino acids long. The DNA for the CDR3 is TGTGCCAGCAGCAAACGGAGGGACAGCTTACCCTACGAGCAGTACTTC. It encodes CASSKRRDSLPYEQYF.

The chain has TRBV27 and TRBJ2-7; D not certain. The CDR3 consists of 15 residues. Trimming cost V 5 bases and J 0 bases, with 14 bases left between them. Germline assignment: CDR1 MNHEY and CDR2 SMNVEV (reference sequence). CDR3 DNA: TGTGCCAGCAGTCTATTTGCAGGTAACTCCTACGAGCAGTACTTC. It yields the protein CASSLFAGNSYEQYF.

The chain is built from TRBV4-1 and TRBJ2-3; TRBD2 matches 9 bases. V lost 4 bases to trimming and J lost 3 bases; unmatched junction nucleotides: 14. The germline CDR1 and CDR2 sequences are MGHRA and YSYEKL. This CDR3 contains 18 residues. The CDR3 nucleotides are TGCGCCAGCAGCCCCCCTTCGAGAGTAGCGGGAGCGACAGATACGCAGTATTTT. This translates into CASSPPSRVAGATDTQYF.

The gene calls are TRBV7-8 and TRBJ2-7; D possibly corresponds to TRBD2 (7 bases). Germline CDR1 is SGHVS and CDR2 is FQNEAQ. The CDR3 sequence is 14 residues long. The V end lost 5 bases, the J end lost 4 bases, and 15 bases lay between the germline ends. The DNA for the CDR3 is TGTGCCAGCAGCCCCGTCCGGGGGGCGTACGAGCAGTACTTC. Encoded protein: CASSPVRGAYEQYF.

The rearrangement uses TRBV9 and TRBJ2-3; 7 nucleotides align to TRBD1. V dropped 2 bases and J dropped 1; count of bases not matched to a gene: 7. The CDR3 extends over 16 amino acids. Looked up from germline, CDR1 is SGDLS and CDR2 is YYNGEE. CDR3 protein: CASSVRGRGGTDTQYF. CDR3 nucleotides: TGTGCCAGCAGCGTGAGGGGGCGAGGTGGCACAGATACGCAGTATTTT.